Below, one T cell receptor (beta chain) is given with its context. Its antigen is unidentified. Assay: immunoSEQ multiplex PCR; the TCRdb copy retains only in-frame clones and omits some. There are around 50,000 clones in the sample; about four fifths occur only once, and roughly 1.2% lies in the top ten. Germline V lookup: CDR1 MNHEY, CDR2 SMNVEV (reference sequence). V lost 5 bases to trimming and J lost 3 bases, with 13 bases between them. The CDR3 is made up of 14 amino acids. This specimen belongs to a study of OX40 agonist ivuxolimab in advanced cancers. Looking at the study overall: Hepatocellular carcinoma, melanoma, renal cell or head and neck cancer was diagnosed in the dose-escalation patients. Partial responses were seen in three patients, one with hepatocellular carcinoma and two with cutaneous melanoma.

Study-level results: Among the nonresponders, some also had low normalized T-cell clonal expansion. Determination of antigen specificity was not performed for the expanded peripheral T cells.

The clonotype originates from an adult with an advanced solid tumor such as melanoma, head and neck, liver or kidney cancer. The chain carries TRBV27 and TRBJ2-5; D unresolved. The source was CD4+ or CD8+ T cells sorted from blood, collected in a trial of the OX40 agonist ivuxolimab. The CDR3 reads CASSRLSRKETQYF. CDR3 DNA sequence: TGTGCCAGCAGTCGCCTCTCACGAAAAGAGACCCAGTACTTC.